This TCR beta chain originates from a study of shared clonotypes between healthy human individuals. Concerning this clone: Its specificity is unknown. The sample contains more than one DNA sequence encoding this CDR3.

This table comes from immunoSEQ multiplex PCR, and its TCRdb copy is limited to in-frame clones, with some not included. In the table there are 1.5 million to 1.9 million clones, 98% of which are singletons. The V gene's germline CDR1 is SQVTM and CDR2 ANQGSEA. CDR3 length: 12 amino acids. The V segment lost 4 bases and the J segment 4 bases; nucleotides outside the gene matches: 1. Study conclusions and caveats: Relative to clonotypes present in all four donors, those not shared had lower generation probabilities.

This chain joins TRBV29-1 and TRBJ1-5, with 7 bases lining up with TRBD1. Material: naive CD4+ T cells sorted from blood. The subset was: CD45RA+ positively selected. The sequence was obtained from a man aged 30 to 45 in good health. The DNA for the CDR3 is TGCAGCGTTGGACAGGGTAATCAGCCCCAGCATTTT. Translating gives CSVGQGNQPQHF.